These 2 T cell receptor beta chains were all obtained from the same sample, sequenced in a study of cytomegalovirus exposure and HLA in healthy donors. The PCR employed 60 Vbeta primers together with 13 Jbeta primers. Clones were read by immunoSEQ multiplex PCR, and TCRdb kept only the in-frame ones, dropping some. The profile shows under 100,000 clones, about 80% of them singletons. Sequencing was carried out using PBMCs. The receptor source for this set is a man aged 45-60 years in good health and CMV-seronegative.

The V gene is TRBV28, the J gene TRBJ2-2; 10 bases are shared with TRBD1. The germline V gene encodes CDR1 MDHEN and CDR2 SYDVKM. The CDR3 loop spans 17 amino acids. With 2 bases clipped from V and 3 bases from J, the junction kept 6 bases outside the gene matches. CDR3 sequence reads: CASSLRQGQGYTGELFF. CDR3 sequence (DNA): TGTGCCAGCAGTTTACGGCAGGGACAGGGGTACACCGGGGAGCTGTTTTTT.

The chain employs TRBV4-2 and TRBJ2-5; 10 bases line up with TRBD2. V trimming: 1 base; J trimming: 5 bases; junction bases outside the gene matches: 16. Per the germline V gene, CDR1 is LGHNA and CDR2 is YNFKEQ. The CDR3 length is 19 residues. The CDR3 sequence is CASSQAELASGGSQETQYF. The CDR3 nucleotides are TGTGCCAGCAGCCAAGCAGAATTGGCTAGCGGGGGTTCCCAGGAGACCCAGTACTTC.